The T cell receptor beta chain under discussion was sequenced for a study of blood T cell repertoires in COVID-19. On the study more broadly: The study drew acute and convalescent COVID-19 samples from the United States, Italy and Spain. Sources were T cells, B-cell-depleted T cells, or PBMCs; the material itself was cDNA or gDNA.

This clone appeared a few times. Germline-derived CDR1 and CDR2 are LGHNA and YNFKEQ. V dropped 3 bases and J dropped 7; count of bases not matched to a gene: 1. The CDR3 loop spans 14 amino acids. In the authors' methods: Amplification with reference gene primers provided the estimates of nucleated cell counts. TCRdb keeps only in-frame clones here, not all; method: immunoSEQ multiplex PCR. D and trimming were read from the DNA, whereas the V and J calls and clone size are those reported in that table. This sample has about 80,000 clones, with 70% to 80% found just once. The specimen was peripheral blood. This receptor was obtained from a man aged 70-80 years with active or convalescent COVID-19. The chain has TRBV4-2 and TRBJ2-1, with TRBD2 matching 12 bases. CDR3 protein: CASSHGLAGNEQFF. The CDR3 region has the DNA TGTGCCAGCAGCCACGGACTAGCGGGGAATGAGCAGTTCTTC.